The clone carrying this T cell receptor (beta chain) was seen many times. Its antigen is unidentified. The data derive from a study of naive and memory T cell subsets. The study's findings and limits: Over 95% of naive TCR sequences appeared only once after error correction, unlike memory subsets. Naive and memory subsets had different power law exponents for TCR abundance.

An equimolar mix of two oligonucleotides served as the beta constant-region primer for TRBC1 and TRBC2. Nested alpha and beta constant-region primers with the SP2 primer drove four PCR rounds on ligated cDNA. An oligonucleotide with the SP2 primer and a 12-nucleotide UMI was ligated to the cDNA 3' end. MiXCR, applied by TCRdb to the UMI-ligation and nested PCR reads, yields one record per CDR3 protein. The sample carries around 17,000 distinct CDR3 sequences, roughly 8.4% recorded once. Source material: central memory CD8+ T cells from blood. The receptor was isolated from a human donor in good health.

CDR3 bases: TGTGCCAGCAGTGAAGCGCCCGAGAGCTCCTACGAGCAGTACTTC. This translates into CASSEAPESSYEQYF. J is TRBJ2-7 and V is TRBV6-1; D gene ambiguous. V gave up 0 bases and J gave up 0 bases, with 9 bases separating them. The length of the CDR3 is 15 residues. Germline V gene lookup returns CDR1 MNHNS and CDR2 SASEGT.